These T cell receptor beta chains were read from a single sample in a study of cytomegalovirus exposure and HLA in healthy donors. Repertoires were generated with immunoSEQ multiplex PCR, while TCRdb's copy carries only in-frame clones and drops some. The top ten hold more than 3% of the sample, which has some 130,000 clones, about 80% seen once. What was sequenced was PBMCs. These receptors originate from a male donor in good health and CMV-seronegative. Each CDR3 is given with its conserved first and last residue.

>TRBV6-5|TRBJ1-2
CASSYSFSNYGYTF
>TRBV5-1|TRBJ1-2
CASSPGDRGGYTF
>TRBV6-5|TRBJ2-7
CASSSTGRYEQYF
>TRBV5-6|TRBJ2-4
CASSLRSLAGGHVKNIQYF
>TRBV5-1|TRBJ2-7
CASSLAGGRAIAGEQYF
>TRBV7-9|TRBJ1-4
CASSPRQGNEKLFF
>TRBV7-6|TRBJ2-3
CASSLDWRDTQYF
>TRBV9|TRBJ2-1
CASSVRGGYNEQFF
>TRBV7-9|TRBJ1-1
CASNKVEVNTEAFF
>TRBV5-1|TRBJ1-1
CASSFGDRSIPEAFF
>TRBV6-4|TRBJ2-3
CASSAGVGSTDTQYF
>TRBV6-4|TRBJ2-7
CASSLYQEGTEQYF
>TRBV5-4|TRBJ1-2
CASSGGGQGLRFYGYTF
>TRBV25-1|TRBJ2-7
CASSGTGGKEQYF
>TRBV6-5|TRBJ2-2
CASSYSPGVTGELFF
>TRBV7-9|TRBJ2-1
CASSYSNSAVNEQFF
>TRBV6-5|TRBJ2-5
CASSRAGGPETQYF
>TRBV5-4|TRBJ2-3
CASSLQGTDTQYF
>TRBV7-2|TRBJ2-6
CASSSGPPGANVLTF
>TRBV5-1|TRBJ2-7
CASSLVGQPSSYEQYF
>TRBV11-2|TRBJ2-7
CASSLVGGRFYEQYF
>TRBV15|TRBJ2-5
CATSRGRSLETQYF